Each of the 29 T cell receptor beta chains below was sequenced from the same sample in a study of cytomegalovirus exposure and HLA in healthy donors. Primers for the PCR totalled 60 Vbeta and 13 Jbeta. The assay was immunoSEQ multiplex PCR, and TCRdb's table has in-frame clones only and misses some. The sample holds under 150,000 clones, 70% to 80% seen once. Sequencing input: PBMCs. Receptors were obtained from a woman in her forties or fifties in good health and CMV-seronegative.

The V and J genes are TRBV19 and TRBJ1-5; D is perhaps TRBD1 (5 bases). Between the trimmed V and J ends, which lost 5 bases and 3 bases, there was a span of 11 bases. Germline CDR1 LNHDA, CDR2 SQIVND (reference sequence). CDR3 length equals 14 residues. Here the CDR3 reads CASSVGEDNQPQHF. CDR3 bases: TGTGCCAGTAGTGTAGGGGAGGACAATCAGCCCCAGCATTTT.

As to this clone: The sample carries other DNA sequences with the same CDR3. The chain recombines TRBV7-2 with TRBJ1-1; maybe TRBD1 (6 bases). Germline V gene data show CDR1 as SGHTA and CDR2 as FQGNSA. This CDR3 spans 13 amino acids. V dropped 3 bases and J dropped 1 base, with 6 bases sitting between them. CDR3 loop: CASSLGQNTEAFF. CDR3 sequence (DNA): TGTGCCAGCAGCTTGGGACAGAACACTGAAGCTTTCTTT.

CDR3: CASSMGRSTGELFF. Here the CDR3 DNA reads TGTGCCAGCAGCATGGGACGGAGCACCGGGGAGCTGTTTTTT. The chain couples TRBV5-8 to TRBJ2-2; D is tentatively TRBD1 or TRBD2 (5 bases each). V was shortened by 4 bases and J by 4 bases, with 11 bases between the two germline ends. The CDR3 has 14 amino acids. In germline, CDR1 is SGHTS, CDR2 YDEGEE.

The chain carries TRBV6-5 and TRBJ2-2; D perhaps matches TRBD2 (5 bases). This CDR3 is 14 amino acids long. The V end lost 10 bases, the J end lost 0 bases, and 12 bases lay between the germline ends. The germline CDR1 and CDR2 sequences are MNHEY and SVGAGI. The CDR3 sequence is CAIQEGSNTGELFF. CDR3 DNA: TGTGCCATTCAAGAGGGATCGAACACCGGGGAGCTGTTTTTT.

The V and J genes are TRBV5-1 and TRBJ2-1; TRBD2 matches 10 bases. CDR3 length: 13 residues. Germline V gives CDR1 SGHRS, CDR2 YFSETQ. Trimming cost V 8 bases and J 6 bases; bases outside gene matches: 5. CDR3: CASSGRPLNEQFF. The CDR3, as DNA: TGCGCCAGTAGCGGGAGGCCCCTCAATGAGCAGTTCTTC.

The V call is TRBV6-1, the J call TRBJ1-5; a weak D match, TRBD1 (5 bases). CDR1 is MNHNS and CDR2 is SASEGT in the germline V gene. Trimming cost V 2 bases and J 8 bases, with 10 bases left between them. The CDR3 has 13 amino acids. CDR3 DNA sequence: TGTGCCAGCAGTGAATGGGGCCCGGAGCCCCAGCATTTT. Translated, it gives CASSEWGPEPQHF.

This chain uses TRBV6-5 with TRBJ1-3, with 8 bases identical to TRBD1. Germline trimming cut 10 bases from V and 5 bases from J; bases unmatched to any gene: 10. The germline gives CDR1 MNHEY, CDR2 SVGAGI. The CDR3 length is 14 residues. CDR3 DNA: TGTGCCACCTCGGCCGGGACAGGCCGAAACACCATATATTTT. It translates to CATSAGTGRNTIYF.

The chain couples TRBV6-1 to TRBJ1-1, with 9 nucleotides matching TRBD1. The CDR3 extends over 15 amino acids. With V trimmed by 6 bases and J by 1 base, 6 bases remained unmatched. Germline V lookup: CDR1 MNHNS, CDR2 SASEGT. The CDR3, as DNA: TGTGCCAGCAGGGGACAGGGCGCGGGGAACACTGAAGCTTTCTTT. This translates into CASRGQGAGNTEAFF.

This chain uses TRBV5-1 with TRBJ1-4; perhaps TRBD1 as D (5 bases). Germline V gives CDR1 SGHRS, CDR2 YFSETQ. The CDR3 has 15 residues. V shed 1 base and J shed 3 bases, with 10 bases lying between them. CDR3 amino acids: CASSLNAGSNEKLFF. The CDR3 bases are TGCGCCAGCAGCTTGAACGCAGGGTCTAATGAAAAACTGTTTTTT.

This chain uses TRBV5-5 with TRBJ1-5, with D maybe TRBD1 (5 bases). CDR1 and CDR2 (germline): SGHKS, YYEKEE (reference sequence). This CDR3 has 15 residues. Trimming took off 0 bases at V and 5 bases at J, with 12 bases between the two ends. The CDR3 sequence is CASSLVGGADQPQHF. In DNA, the CDR3 is TGTGCCAGCAGCTTGGTAGGCGGGGCTGATCAGCCCCAGCATTTT.

Here the CDR3 DNA reads TGCGCCAGCAGCCAAGTTGCAGGGCGGGGCGGGGAGCTGTTTTTT. It codes for CASSQVAGRGGELFF. The V gene is TRBV4-3, the J gene TRBJ2-2, with D maybe TRBD2 (6 bases). Looked up from germline, CDR1 is LGHNA and CDR2 is YSLEER. The CDR3 totals 15 residues. Trimming took 1 base from V and 7 from J, leaving 13 bases between them.

The chain has TRBV27 and TRBJ1-5, with TRBD1 as a possible D gene (6 bases). Germline assignment: CDR1 MNHEY and CDR2 SMNVEV (reference sequence). V dropped 3 bases and J dropped 5 bases, with 11 bases sitting between them. The CDR3 has 14 residues. The CDR3 DNA reads as TGTGCCAGCAGTTTTTCACAGGGATATCAGCCCCAGCATTTT. Its protein product is CASSFSQGYQPQHF.

J is TRBJ2-1 and V is TRBV19; 7 bases fit TRBD1. Germline-derived CDR1 and CDR2 are LNHDA and SQIVND (reference sequence). J lost 8 bases, V lost 3 bases, and 7 bases had no gene match. This CDR3 contains 14 residues. The DNA for the CDR3 is TGTGCCAGTAGTATCCCACGACAGGGTTATGAGCAGTTCTTC. As protein: CASSIPRQGYEQFF.

The chain has TRBV20-1 and TRBJ2-5, with no clear D. The length of the CDR3 is 10 residues. Germline V gene lookup returns CDR1 DFQATT and CDR2 SNEGSKA (reference sequence). Trimming removed 5 bases at V and 10 bases at J, with 11 bases between. The DNA for the CDR3 is TGCAGTGCTGGAAGACTGCTCCAGTACTTC. Residues: CSAGRLLQYF.

This chain uses TRBV5-1 with TRBJ2-6; D may be TRBD2 (6 bases). Germline V gives CDR1 SGHRS, CDR2 YFSETQ. Trimming removed 7 bases at V and 1 base at J, with 27 bases between. The CDR3 runs to 20 residues. The CDR3 here is CASAFFGGIGLRSGANVLTF. Written as DNA, the CDR3 is TGCGCCAGCGCCTTCTTCGGGGGAATTGGTCTTAGGTCTGGGGCCAACGTCCTGACTTTC.

The V and J genes are TRBV7-9 and TRBJ2-6, with D perhaps matching TRBD2 (5 bases). The CDR3 is 16 residues long. V lost 7 bases and J 0 bases, leaving 13 bases between the germline ends. CDR1 is SEHNR and CDR2 is FQNEAQ in the germline V gene (reference sequence). In nucleotides, the CDR3 is TGTGCCAGCACCTCGTCGGGGAGCTCTGGGGCCAACGTCCTGACTTTC. Translation gives CASTSSGSSGANVLTF.

In nucleotides, the CDR3 is TGTGCCAACACAGGGTATGGCTACACCTTC. Translated: CANTGYGYTF. The chain is built from TRBV19 and TRBJ1-2; a possible D gene is TRBD1 (6 bases). The CDR3 runs 10 residues. V was clipped by 10 bases and J by 5 bases, with 8 bases between them. The germline V gene has CDR1 LNHDA and CDR2 SQIVND (reference sequence). Full variable domain (rest looked up from reference TRBV19 and TRBJ1-2): DGGITQSPKYLFRKEGQNVTLSCEQNLNHDAMYWYRQDPGQGLRLIYYSQIVNDFQKGDIAEGYSVSREKKESFPLTVTSAQKNPTAFYLCANTGYGYTFGSGTRLTVV.

V usage is TRBV6-1 and J usage is TRBJ1-2; possible D gene TRBD1, 6 bases. V was shortened by 2 bases and J by 4 bases, with 29 bases between the two germline ends. Per germline, CDR1 MNHNS and CDR2 SASEGT. This CDR3 is built from 20 residues. CDR3 sequence: CASSEQGQATLGIFRYGYTF. Here the CDR3 DNA reads TGTGCCAGCAGTGAACAGGGGCAGGCGACCCTCGGGATATTTCGCTATGGCTACACCTTC.

The gene calls are TRBV6-5 and TRBJ2-3; TRBD2 matches 9 bases. Germline V gene data show CDR1 as MNHEY and CDR2 as SVGAGI. V lost 6 bases to trimming and J lost 1 base; unmatched junction nucleotides: 5. The CDR3 is 15 residues long. The CDR3 sequence is CASRRSGSGTDTQYF. Here the CDR3 DNA reads TGTGCCAGCAGACGTAGCGGGAGCGGCACAGATACGCAGTATTTT.

The CDR3 sequence: CAGGAGRETQYF. CDR3 bases: TGTGCCGGGGGGGCGGGAAGAGAGACCCAGTACTTC. This rearrangement joins TRBV6-1 to TRBJ2-5; D possibly corresponds to TRBD2 (7 bases). Germline loops: CDR1 MNHNS, CDR2 SASEGT. This CDR3 spans 12 amino acids. V gave up 11 bases and J gave up 4 bases, with 14 bases separating them.

The chain joins TRBV6-5 to TRBJ2-1; a weak D match, TRBD2 (6 bases). Between the trimmed V and J ends, which lost 5 bases and 0 bases, there was a span of 11 bases. The V gene's germline CDR1 is MNHEY and CDR2 SVGAGI. This CDR3 comprises 15 residues. This CDR3 reads CASSPWGDSYNEQFF. CDR3 DNA: TGTGCCAGCAGTCCCTGGGGGGACTCCTACAATGAGCAGTTCTTC.

This chain uses TRBV6-5 with TRBJ2-1, with 12 bases lining up with TRBD2. CDR1 MNHEY and CDR2 SVGAGI come from the germline V gene. CDR3 length equals 15 residues. V lost 8 bases, J lost 5 bases, and 7 bases stayed unmatched. The CDR3 DNA sequence: TGTGCCAGCTTTGGACTAGCGGGAAATAACAATGAGCAGTTCTTC. This gives the protein CASFGLAGNNNEQFF.

This clone was recorded a few times. This chain uses TRBV10-3 with TRBJ2-2; D is uncertain. Germline loops: CDR1 ENHRY, CDR2 SYGVKD. The CDR3 has 13 amino acids. V was trimmed by 4 bases and J by 6 bases, leaving 9 bases between them. The CDR3 DNA reads TGTGCCATCAGTGGTGATCCGGCCGGGGAGCTGTTTTTT. Encoded protein: CAISGDPAGELFF.

The chain employs TRBV19 and TRBJ1-1, with D tentatively TRBD1 (6 bases). This CDR3 region has 12 residues. Trimming cost V 7 bases and J 3 bases, with 9 bases left between them. In germline, CDR1 is LNHDA, CDR2 SQIVND (reference sequence). CDR3 sequence reads: CASKAGDTEAFF. CDR3 sequence (DNA): TGTGCCAGTAAGGCAGGGGACACTGAAGCTTTCTTT.

The gene calls are TRBV30 and TRBJ2-1; D perhaps matches TRBD2 (6 bases). V lost 0 bases, J lost 6 bases, and 12 bases lay in between. From germline, CDR1 is GTSNPN and CDR2 SVGIG (reference sequence). The CDR3 runs 14 residues. The CDR3: CAWSVGVAANEQFF. The CDR3 DNA is TGTGCCTGGAGTGTCGGGGTAGCGGCCAATGAGCAGTTCTTC.

The genes are TRBV15 and TRBJ1-1, with 7 bases fitting TRBD1. The CDR3 sequence is 17 residues long. Losses at the gene ends were 1 base for V and 1 base for J; bases not matched to a gene: 9. Germline loops: CDR1 LNHNV, CDR2 YYDKDF (reference sequence). The CDR3 sequence: CATSRGGQRISNTEAFF. DNA of the CDR3: TGTGCCACCAGCAGAGGGGGACAGAGGATCTCGAACACTGAAGCTTTCTTT. The entire variable domain, with the rest obtained from reference TRBV15 and TRBJ1-1, is as follows: DAMVIQNPRYQVTQFGKPVTLSCSQTLNHNVMYWYQQKSSQAPKLLFHYYDKDFNNEADTPDNFQSRRPNTSFCFLDIRSPGLGDTAMYLCATSRGGQRISNTEAFFGQGTRLTVV.

The chain combines TRBV29-1 with TRBJ1-1, with D perhaps matching TRBD1 (5 bases). The V gene lost 6 bases and the J gene lost 4 bases, with 18 bases spanning the gap. The germline V gene encodes CDR1 SQVTM and CDR2 ANQGSEA. The CDR3 extends over 14 amino acids. The CDR3: CSVDSSGGGTEAFF. CDR3 in DNA: TGCAGCGTAGATAGTTCGGGCGGGGGCACTGAAGCTTTCTTT.

The chain uses TRBV14 and TRBJ2-3, with 7 bases fitting TRBD1. The junction had 12 bases not matched to a gene; V was cut back by 0 bases and J by 6 bases. This CDR3 is 17 amino acids long. CDR1 is SGHDN, CDR2 FVKESK, per germline. CDR3 nucleotide sequence: TGTGCCAGCAGCCAAGATATACCGGCAGGGGGACATGATACGCAGTATTTT. Residues: CASSQDIPAGGHDTQYF.

The chain joins TRBV7-2 to TRBJ1-4; 8 bases agree with TRBD1. Germline V CDR1 and CDR2: SGHTA, FQGNSA. The junction had 8 bases not matched to a gene; V was cut back by 5 bases and J by 12 bases. The CDR3 is 13 amino acids. The CDR3 is CASSTRQGQQLFF. DNA of the CDR3: TGTGCCAGCAGCACCCGACAGGGGCAACAACTGTTTTTT. The whole variable domain, remainder taken from reference TRBV7-2 and TRBJ1-4, is GAGVSQSPSNKVTEKGKDVELRCDPISGHTALYWYRQSLGQGLEFLIYFQGNSAPDKSGLPSDRFSAERTGGSVSTLTIQRTQQEDSAVYLCASSTRQGQQLFFGSGTQLSVL.